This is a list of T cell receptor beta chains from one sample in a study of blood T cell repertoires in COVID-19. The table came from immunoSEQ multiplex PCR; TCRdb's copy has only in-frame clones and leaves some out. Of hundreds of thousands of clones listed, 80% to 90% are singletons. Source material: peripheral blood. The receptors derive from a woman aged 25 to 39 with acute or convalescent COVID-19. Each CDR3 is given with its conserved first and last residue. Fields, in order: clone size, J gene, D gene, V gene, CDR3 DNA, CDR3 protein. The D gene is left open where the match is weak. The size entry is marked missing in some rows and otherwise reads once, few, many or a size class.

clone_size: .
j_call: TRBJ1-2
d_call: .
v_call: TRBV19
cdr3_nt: TGTGCCAGTAGCGGACTTGTATCTGACATATCTAACTATGGCTACACCTTC
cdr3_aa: CASSGLVSDISNYGYTF

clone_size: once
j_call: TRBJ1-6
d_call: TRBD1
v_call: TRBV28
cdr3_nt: TGTGCCAGCAGTGCTCCGGGACAGGTGTATAATTCACCCCTCCACTTT
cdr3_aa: CASSAPGQVYNSPLHF

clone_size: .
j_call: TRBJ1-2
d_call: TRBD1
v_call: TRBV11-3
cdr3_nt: TGTGCCAGCAGCACTCACAGGGGTGGCTATGGCTACACCTTC
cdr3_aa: CASSTHRGGYGYTF

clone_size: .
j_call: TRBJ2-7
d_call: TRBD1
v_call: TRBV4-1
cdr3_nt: TGCGCCAGCAGCCAAGATGAGCGGGACAGGGGGACCTACGAGCAGTACTTC
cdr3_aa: CASSQDERDRGTYEQYF

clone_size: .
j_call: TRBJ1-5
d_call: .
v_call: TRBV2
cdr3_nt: TGTGCCAGCAGTAGGGACACCCTTAGCAATCAGCCCCAGCATTTT
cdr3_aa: CASSRDTLSNQPQHF

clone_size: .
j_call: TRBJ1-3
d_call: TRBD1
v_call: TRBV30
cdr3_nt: TGTGCCTGGAGTTTCCGGGACAGGAACTCTGGAAACACCATATATTTT
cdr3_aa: CAWSFRDRNSGNTIYF

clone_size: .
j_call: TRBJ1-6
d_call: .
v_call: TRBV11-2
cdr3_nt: TGTGCCAGCAGCTCCGCTTGGGAGGGACGGATTGATTCACCCCTCCACTTT
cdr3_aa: CASSSAWEGRIDSPLHF

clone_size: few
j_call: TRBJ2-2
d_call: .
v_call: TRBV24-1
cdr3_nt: TGTGCCACCAGTGACGGCCCGACTCCCACCGGGGAGCTGTTTTTT
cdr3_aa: CATSDGPTPTGELFF

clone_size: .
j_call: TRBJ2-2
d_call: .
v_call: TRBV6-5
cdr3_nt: TGTGCCAGTTTCTCCGGCGGGGAGCTGTTTTTT
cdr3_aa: CASFSGGELFF

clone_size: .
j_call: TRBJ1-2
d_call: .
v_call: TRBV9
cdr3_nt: TGTGCCAGCAGACGGGACAAGGGCTATGGCTACACCTTC
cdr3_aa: CASRRDKGYGYTF

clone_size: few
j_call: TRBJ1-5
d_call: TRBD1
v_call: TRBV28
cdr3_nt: TGTGCCAGCAGCTTGCTGACAGGGCTTGGGCAGCCCCAGCATTTT
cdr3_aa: CASSLLTGLGQPQHF

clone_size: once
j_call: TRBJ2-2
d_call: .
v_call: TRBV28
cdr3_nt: TGTGCCAGCAGTCCGCACGACAAGGAATGGGAGCTGTTTTTT
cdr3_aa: CASSPHDKEWELFF

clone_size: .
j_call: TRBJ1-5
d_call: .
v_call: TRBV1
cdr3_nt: TGCACCAGCAGCCAAGATAGCCAGCGAAATAGCAATCAGCCCCAGCATTTT
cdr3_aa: CTSSQDSQRNSNQPQHF

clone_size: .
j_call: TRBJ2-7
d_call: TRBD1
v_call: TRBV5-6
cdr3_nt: TGTGCCAGCAGTCCAGGGACAGGTCGCTCCTACGAGCAGTACTTC
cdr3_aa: CASSPGTGRSYEQYF

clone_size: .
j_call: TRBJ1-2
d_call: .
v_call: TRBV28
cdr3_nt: TGTGCCAGCAGCCGATTCAGACAGTATGGCTACACCTTC
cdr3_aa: CASSRFRQYGYTF

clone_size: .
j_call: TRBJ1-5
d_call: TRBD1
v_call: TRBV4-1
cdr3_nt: TGCGCCAGCAGCCAGGACAGGGGGTGGAGGCCCCAGCATTTT
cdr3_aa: CASSQDRGWRPQHF

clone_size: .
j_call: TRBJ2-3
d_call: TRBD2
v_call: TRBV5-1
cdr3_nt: TGCGCCAGCAGCGAGCGGGGGGGAAGCACAGATACGCAGTATTTT
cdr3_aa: CASSERGGSTDTQYF

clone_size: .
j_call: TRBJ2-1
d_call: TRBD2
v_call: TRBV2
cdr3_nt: TGTGCCAGCAGTACTACCCGACTAGCGGGGGGGCCGTACAATGAGCAGTTCTTC
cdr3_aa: CASSTTRLAGGPYNEQFF

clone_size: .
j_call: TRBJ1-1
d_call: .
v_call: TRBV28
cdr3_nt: TGTGCCAGCTTCCAGGGATCTGAAGCTTTCTTT
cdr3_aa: CASFQGSEAFF

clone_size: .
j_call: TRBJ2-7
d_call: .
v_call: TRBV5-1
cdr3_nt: TGCGCCAGCAGGGCCTCCGGGACACCCTACGAGCAGTACTTC
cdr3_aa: CASRASGTPYEQYF

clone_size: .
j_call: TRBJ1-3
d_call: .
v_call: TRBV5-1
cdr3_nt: TGCGCCAGCAGCCCAGACATCTCTGGAAACACCATATATTTT
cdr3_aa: CASSPDISGNTIYF

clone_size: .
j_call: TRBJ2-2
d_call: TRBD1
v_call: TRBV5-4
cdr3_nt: TGTGCCAGCAGCCCGGGACAGGGGACCGGGGAGCTGTTTTTT
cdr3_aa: CASSPGQGTGELFF

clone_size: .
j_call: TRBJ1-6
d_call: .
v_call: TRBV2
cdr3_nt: TGTGCCAGCAGTGAATTAGGGGCCGAACTCAATTCACCCCTCCACTTT
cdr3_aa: CASSELGAELNSPLHF

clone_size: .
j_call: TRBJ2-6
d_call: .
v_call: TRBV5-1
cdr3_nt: TGCGCCAGCAGCTTGGCAGTCTCTGGGGCCAACGTCCTGACTTTC
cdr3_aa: CASSLAVSGANVLTF

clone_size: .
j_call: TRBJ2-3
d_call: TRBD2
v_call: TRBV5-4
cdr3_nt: TGTGCCAGCAGCTTTCGGGGAGGGGCCGAGCCCACAGATACGCAGTATTTT
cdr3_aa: CASSFRGGAEPTDTQYF

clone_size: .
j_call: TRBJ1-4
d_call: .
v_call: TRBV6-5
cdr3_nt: TGTGCCAGCAGTTTGCTTACAGGGTCAAATGAAAAACTGTTTTTT
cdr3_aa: CASSLLTGSNEKLFF

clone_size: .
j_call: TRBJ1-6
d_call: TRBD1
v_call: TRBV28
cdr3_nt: TGTGCCAGCAGTGATGGACAGGCCGTTTATTCACCCCTCCACTTT
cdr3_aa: CASSDGQAVYSPLHF

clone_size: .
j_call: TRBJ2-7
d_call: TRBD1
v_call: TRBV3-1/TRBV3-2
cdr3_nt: TGTGCCAGCGGGGTCCGGGACAGGGCCTCCGAGCAGTACTTC
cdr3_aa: CASGVRDRASEQYF

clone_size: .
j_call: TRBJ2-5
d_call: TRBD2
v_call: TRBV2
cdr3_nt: TGTGCCAGCAGTGAAGCGGGACTAGCGTGGGAGACCCAGTACTTC
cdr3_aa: CASSEAGLAWETQYF

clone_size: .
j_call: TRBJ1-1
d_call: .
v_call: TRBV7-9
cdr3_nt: TGTGCCAGCAGCGAGATGAACACTGAAGCTTTCTTT
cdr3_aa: CASSEMNTEAFF

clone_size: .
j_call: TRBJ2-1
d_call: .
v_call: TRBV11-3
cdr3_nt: TGTGCCAGCAGCTTAGCTAGCACCAATGAGCAGTTCTTC
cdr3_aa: CASSLASTNEQFF

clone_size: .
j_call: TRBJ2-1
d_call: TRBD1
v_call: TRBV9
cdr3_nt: TGTGCCAGCAGCGCGGGACAGGGGGGATACAATGAGCAGTTCTTC
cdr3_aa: CASSAGQGGYNEQFF

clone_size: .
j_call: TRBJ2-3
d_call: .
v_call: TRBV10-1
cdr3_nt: TGCGCCAGCCGGGAAGGCAACAGGGAAACAGATACGCAGTATTTT
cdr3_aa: CASREGNRETDTQYF

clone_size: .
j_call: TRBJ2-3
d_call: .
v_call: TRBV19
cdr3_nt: TGTGCCAGTAGTATGGCTGGTGTAGACGGCGCGGGTAAAAGTAGCACAGATACGCAGTATTTT
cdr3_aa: CASSMAGVDGAGKSSTDTQYF

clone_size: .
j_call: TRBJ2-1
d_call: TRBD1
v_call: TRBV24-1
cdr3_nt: TGTGCCACCAGTGATTTGGGTATACCGGGACAGGGCCACTCCTACAATGAGCAGTTCTTC
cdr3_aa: CATSDLGIPGQGHSYNEQFF

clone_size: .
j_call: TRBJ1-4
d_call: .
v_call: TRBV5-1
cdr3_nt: TGCGCCAGCAGCTTGGCCGAAGGGGCAACTAATGAAAAACTGTTTTTT
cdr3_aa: CASSLAEGATNEKLFF

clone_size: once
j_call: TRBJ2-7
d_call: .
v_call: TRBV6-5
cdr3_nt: TGTGCCAGCAGTTACTTCTCGGCGGGCGGTGTGCAGTACTTC
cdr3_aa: CASSYFSAGGVQYF

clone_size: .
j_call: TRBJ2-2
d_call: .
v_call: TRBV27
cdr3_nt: TGTGCCAGCAGTTTTAGTAGGGGCGGGGAGCTGTTTTTT
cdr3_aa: CASSFSRGGELFF

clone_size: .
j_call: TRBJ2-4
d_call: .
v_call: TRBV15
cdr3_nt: TGTGCCACCAGCAGATTGAGTGAAATAGCCAAAAACATTCAGTACTTC
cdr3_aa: CATSRLSEIAKNIQYF

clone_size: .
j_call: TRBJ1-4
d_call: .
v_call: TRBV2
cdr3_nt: TGTGCCAGCGGTGACCTCGCAGGGGAAAAACTGTTTTTT
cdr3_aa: CASGDLAGEKLFF

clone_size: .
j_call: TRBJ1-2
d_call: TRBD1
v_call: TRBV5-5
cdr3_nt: TGTGCCAGCAGCCATAGACAGGGAGGTGGCTACACCTTC
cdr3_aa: CASSHRQGGGYTF

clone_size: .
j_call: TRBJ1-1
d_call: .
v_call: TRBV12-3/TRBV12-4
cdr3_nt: TGTGCCAGCAAAAGGGTGGGGGGCACTGAAGCTTTCTTT
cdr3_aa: CASKRVGGTEAFF

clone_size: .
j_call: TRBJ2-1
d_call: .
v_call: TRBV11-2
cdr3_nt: TGTGCCAGCAGCGACTCGACTTGGAATGAGCAGTTCTTC
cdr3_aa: CASSDSTWNEQFF

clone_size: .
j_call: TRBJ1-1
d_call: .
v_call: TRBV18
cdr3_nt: TGTGCCAGCTCACTAAATCGCGGGAACACTGAAGCTTTCTTT
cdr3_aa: CASSLNRGNTEAFF

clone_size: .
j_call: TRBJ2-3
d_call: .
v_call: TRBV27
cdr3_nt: TGTGCCAGCAGTTTATCGAGACAGCGTGTCGCAGATACGCAGTATTTT
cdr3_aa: CASSLSRQRVADTQYF

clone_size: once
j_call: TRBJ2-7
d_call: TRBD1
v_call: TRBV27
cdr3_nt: TGTGCCAGCAGTCCGACAGGGCGGTTGGACGAGCAGTACTTC
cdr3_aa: CASSPTGRLDEQYF

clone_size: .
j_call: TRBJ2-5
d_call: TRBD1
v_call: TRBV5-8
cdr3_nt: TGTGCCAGCAGCTTCGACAGGGCCCTAGGGGAAGAGACCCAGTACTTC
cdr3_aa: CASSFDRALGEETQYF

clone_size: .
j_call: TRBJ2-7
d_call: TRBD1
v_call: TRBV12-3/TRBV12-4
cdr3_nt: TGTGCCAGCAGCCGGGACAGGGGCGACGAGCAGTACTTC
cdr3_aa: CASSRDRGDEQYF